These 21 T cell receptor beta chains were sequenced from one sample in a study of cytomegalovirus exposure and HLA in healthy donors. The PCR was carried out with 60 Vbeta primers and 13 Jbeta primers. Sequenced by immunoSEQ multiplex PCR; TCRdb stores in-frame clones only, minus some. The top ten clones hold 14% of a sample with 95,000 to 110,000 clones, over 65% of them seen once. What was sequenced was PBMCs. The receptor set was obtained from a woman in her thirties or forties in good health and CMV-seropositive.

The chain carries TRBV25-1 and TRBJ2-7, with D tentatively TRBD1 (6 bases). This CDR3 comprises 14 residues. Trimming stripped 1 base from V and 3 bases from J, with 10 bases between. Germline CDR1 MGHDK, CDR2 SYGVNS. The CDR3: CASSESVRGYEQYF. The CDR3 region has the DNA TGTGCCAGCAGTGAATCGGTCAGGGGCTACGAGCAGTACTTC.

The chain combines TRBV5-7 with TRBJ2-4; TRBD1 aligns across 7 bases. TRBV5-7 is classed as an ORF, of uncertain function. The J segment lost 7 bases and the V segment lost 0 bases, leaving 13 bases of the junction unmatched. The CDR3 loop spans 17 amino acids. CDR3 sequence: CASSLGQGVSEMNIQYF. DNA for the CDR3: TGTGCCAGCAGCTTGGGGCAGGGGGTTAGTGAAATGAACATTCAGTACTTC.

In DNA, the CDR3 is TGTGCCAGCAGTGCGGAGGGACGGAACACTGAAGCTTTCTTT. Its protein product is CASSAEGRNTEAFF. The rearrangement uses TRBV25-1 and TRBJ1-1; the D gene is possibly TRBD1 (5 bases). The CDR3 covers 14 residues. Per the germline V gene, CDR1 is MGHDK and CDR2 is SYGVNS. V was trimmed by 4 bases and J by 1 base, leaving 10 bases between them.

This clone was counted a few times. The gene calls are TRBV27 and TRBJ2-6; D possibly corresponds to TRBD2 (6 bases). CDR3 length: 17 residues. Per the germline V gene, CDR1 is MNHEY and CDR2 is SMNVEV (reference sequence). Written as DNA, the CDR3 is TGTGCTTACCAAGTCTATGGGGGGAGCTCTGGGGCCAACGTCCTGACTTTC. This encodes CAYQVYGGSSGANVLTF.

This clone occurred a few times. V usage is TRBV2 and J usage is TRBJ1-2; D is ambiguous. Looked up from germline, CDR1 is SNHLY and CDR2 is FYNNEI. This CDR3 is built from 11 residues. V dropped 4 bases and J dropped 5 bases, with 5 bases sitting between them. CDR3 protein: CASSGGYGYTF. The CDR3 coding sequence is TGTGCCAGCAGTGGAGGTTATGGCTACACCTTC. Drawing the rest from reference TRBV2 and TRBJ1-2, the complete variable domain is EPEVTQTPSHQVTQMGQEVILRCVPISNHLYFYWYRQILGQKVEFLVSFYNNEISEKSEIFDDQFSVERPDGSNFTLKIRSTKLEDSAMYFCASSGGYGYTFGSGTRLTVV.

This clone was picked up a small number of times. The rearrangement joins TRBV19 to TRBJ1-2; tentative D call: TRBD1 (6 bases). The CDR3 is 13 amino acids. Germline values: CDR1 LNHDA, CDR2 SQIVND (reference sequence). Trimming took 4 bases from V and 8 from J, leaving 14 bases between them. CDR3 sequence (DNA): TGTGCCAGTAGTACCACCACAGGGTTGGGCTACACCTTC. Its translation: CASSTTTGLGYTF.

This chain links TRBV6-5 with TRBJ2-3; D possibly corresponds to TRBD2 (6 bases). CDR1 MNHEY and CDR2 SVGAGI come from the germline V gene. Trimming pared 1 base from V and 0 bases from J, leaving 11 bases between. The CDR3 is 16 residues long. CDR3 in DNA: TGTGCCAGCAGTTACTTCGCGGGGATGAGCACAGATACGCAGTATTTT. The encoded protein is CASSYFAGMSTDTQYF.

The chain couples TRBV5-5 to TRBJ1-2, with a weak D call TRBD1 (5 bases). Trimming pared 0 bases from V and 3 bases from J, leaving 12 bases between. CDR1 is SGHKS, CDR2 YYEKEE, per germline (reference sequence). The CDR3 has 15 residues. The CDR3 nucleotides are TGTGCCAGCAGCTTGGATAGGTGGGACTACTATGGCTACACCTTC. It encodes CASSLDRWDYYGYTF.

This chain uses TRBV27 with TRBJ2-3; 9 bases are shared with TRBD2. CDR1 MNHEY and CDR2 SMNVEV come from the germline V gene (reference sequence). CDR3 size: 16 residues. Trimming cost V 0 bases and J 6 bases; bases outside gene matches: 7. This CDR3 reads CASSLSGGLAKDTQYF. As DNA, the CDR3 is TGTGCCAGCAGTTTATCGGGGGGACTAGCTAAGGATACGCAGTATTTT.

The genes are TRBV18 and TRBJ2-5; 8 positions match TRBD1. Per the germline V gene, CDR1 is KGHSH and CDR2 is LQKENI. This CDR3 has 13 residues. With 4 bases clipped from V and 3 bases from J, the junction kept 1 base outside the gene matches. The DNA of the CDR3 is TGTGCCAGCTCACAGACAGGGGAAGAGACCCAGTACTTC. Amino acid sequence: CASSQTGEETQYF.

This chain joins TRBV29-1 and TRBJ2-1; 7 nucleotides line up with TRBD1. Germline CDR1 and CDR2: SQVTM and ANQGSEA. The V and J ends lost 4 bases and 6 bases, in that order; junction bases with no gene match: 9. CDR3 length equals 14 residues. DNA for the CDR3: TGCAGCGTTGTCACGACAGGGATTAGCAATGAGCAGTTCTTC. Residues: CSVVTTGISNEQFF.

The CDR3 is CAIGGLNQPQHF. CDR3 coding DNA: TGTGCCATCGGGGGGCTTAATCAGCCCCAGCATTTT. The chain uses TRBV2 and TRBJ1-5; tentative D call: TRBD1 (6 bases). Germline CDR1 reads SNHLY; CDR2 reads FYNNEI. The CDR3 contains 12 residues. V was shortened by 10 bases and J by 4 bases, with 11 bases between the two germline ends.

This chain joins TRBV7-2 and TRBJ1-1; D might be TRBD1 (6 bases). The CDR3 has 16 amino acids. Trimming pared 1 base from V and 9 bases from J, leaving 21 bases between. Germline V lookup: CDR1 SGHTA, CDR2 FQGNSA. This CDR3 reads CASSLGSTSGGAKAFF. The CDR3 DNA reads TGTGCCAGCAGCTTAGGATCCACTTCGGGGGGCGCAAAAGCTTTCTTT.

This clone was seen a handful of times. This chain connects TRBV2 to TRBJ1-2, with 7 bases that match TRBD1. From germline, CDR1 is SNHLY and CDR2 FYNNEI. The CDR3 is 13 residues long. The ends lost 4 bases at V and 14 bases at J; junction bases unmatched: 13. In DNA, the CDR3 is TGTGCCAGCAGTGGAGAAAAAAGGACAGGTTTTACCTTC. Translated: CASSGEKRTGFTF.

The CDR3, as DNA: TGCGCCAGCAGCCAGGGCGGGGGGGCCTACACAGATACGCAGTATTTT. It is translated as CASSQGGGAYTDTQYF. The chain couples TRBV4-3 to TRBJ2-3; 9 nucleotides match TRBD2. Losses at the gene ends were 3 bases for V and 2 bases for J; bases not matched to a gene: 6. Germline CDR1 and CDR2: LGHNA and YSLEER. The CDR3 length is 16 residues.

V and J are TRBV19 and TRBJ2-6; D gene unclear. This CDR3 spans 15 amino acids. Trimming shortened V by 5 bases and J by 0 bases, and 8 bases separated the two germline ends. CDR1 and CDR2 from the germline V gene are LNHDA and SQIVND (reference sequence). The CDR3 loop reads CASSSLSSGANVLTF. The CDR3 DNA sequence: TGTGCCAGTAGTTCCCTGTCCTCTGGGGCCAACGTCCTGACTTTC.

This clone has just one count. V and J are TRBV18 and TRBJ1-5; D uncertain. V lost 2 bases and J lost 5, with 7 bases in between. The CDR3 has 13 residues. Germline loops: CDR1 KGHSH, CDR2 LQKENI. The chain's CDR3 is CASSPGSDQPQHF. The DNA of the CDR3 is TGTGCCAGCTCACCAGGGAGTGATCAGCCCCAGCATTTT.

This CDR3 is CASSPMSVEYEQFF. For the CDR3, the DNA is TGCGCCAGCAGCCCTATGAGTGTTGAATATGAGCAGTTCTTC. The genes are TRBV5-1 and TRBJ2-1; no reliable D call. The CDR3 extends over 14 amino acids. Trimming left V 4 bases short and J 8 bases short, with 16 bases between. Germline V gene data show CDR1 as SGHRS and CDR2 as YFSETQ.

The V gene is TRBV5-8, the J gene TRBJ2-7; perhaps TRBD2 as D (5 bases). Germline lookup yields CDR1 SGHTS and CDR2 YDEGEE. The CDR3 has 12 residues. V gave up 3 bases and J gave up 8 bases, with 12 bases separating them. CDR3 amino acids: CASSSGSRKQYF. In nucleotides, the CDR3 is TGTGCCAGCAGCTCTGGGAGTAGAAAGCAGTACTTC.

The gene calls are TRBV13 and TRBJ2-3, with 14 bases identical to TRBD2. Germline loops: CDR1 PRHDT, CDR2 FYEKMQ (reference sequence). There are 17 residues in the CDR3. Trimming cost V 2 bases and J 3 bases; bases outside gene matches: 4. The CDR3 loop is CASSLTGLAGETDTQYF. CDR3 coding DNA: TGTGCCAGCAGCTTAACGGGACTAGCGGGGGAAACAGATACGCAGTATTTT.

This clone is a singleton in its sample. The chain joins TRBV9 to TRBJ2-5; the D is unclear. Trimming left V 0 bases short and J 3 bases short, with 3 bases between. This CDR3 is built from 12 residues. CDR1 and CDR2 (germline): SGDLS, YYNGEE. The CDR3 nucleotides read TGTGCCAGCAGCGTAGCGGAAGAGACCCAGTACTTC. Translation: CASSVAEETQYF.